This T cell receptor (beta chain) was recovered during a study of radiotherapy plus CTLA-4 blockade in lung cancer. Study at large: Across the patients, objective responses occurred in approximately 19%, and disease control in roughly 30%.

Profiling relied on immunoSEQ multiplex PCR, and the TCRdb table lists in-frame clones only, not all of them. The profile covers approximately 60,000 clones, with around three quarters appearing a single time and approximately 4.5% taken by the ten largest. Alongside CTLA-4 blockade with ipilimumab, patients with chemo-refractory metastatic non-small-cell lung cancer received focal radiation. The CDR3 contains 18 residues. Trimming left V 3 bases short and J 2 bases short, with 22 bases between. Germline CDR1 is SGHNT and CDR2 is YENEEA. The chain links TRBV11-3 to TRBJ1-2; possibly TRBD1 for D (6 bases). Source: peripheral blood, taken from a patient treated with radiotherapy plus ipilimumab. The TCR sequence derives from a human donor with non-small cell lung cancer who had a complete response to radiotherapy plus ipilimumab. The CDR3: CASSFSAPGHLNNYGYTF. In DNA form, the CDR3 reads TGTGCCAGCAGCTTCTCCGCGCCGGGACACTTGAACAACTATGGCTACACCTTC.